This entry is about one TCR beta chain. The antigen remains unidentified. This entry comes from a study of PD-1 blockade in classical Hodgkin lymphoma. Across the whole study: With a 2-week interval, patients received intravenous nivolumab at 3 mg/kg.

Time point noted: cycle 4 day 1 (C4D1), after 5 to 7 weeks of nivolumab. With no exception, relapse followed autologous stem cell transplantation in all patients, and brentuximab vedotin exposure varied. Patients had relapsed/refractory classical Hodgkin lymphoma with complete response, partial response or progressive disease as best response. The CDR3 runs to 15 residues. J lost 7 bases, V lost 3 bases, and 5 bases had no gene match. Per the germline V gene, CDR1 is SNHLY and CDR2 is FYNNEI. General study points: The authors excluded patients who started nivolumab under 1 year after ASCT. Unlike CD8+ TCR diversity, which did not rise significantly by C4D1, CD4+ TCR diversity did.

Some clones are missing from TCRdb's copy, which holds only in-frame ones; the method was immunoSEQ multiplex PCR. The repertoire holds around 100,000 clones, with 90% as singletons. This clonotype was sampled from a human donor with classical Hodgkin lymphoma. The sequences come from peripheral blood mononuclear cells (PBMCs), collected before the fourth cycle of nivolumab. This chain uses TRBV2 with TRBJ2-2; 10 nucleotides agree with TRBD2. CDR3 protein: CASSESGGAFGELFF. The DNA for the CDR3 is TGTGCCAGCAGTGAGAGCGGGGGGGCGTTCGGGGAGCTGTTTTTT.